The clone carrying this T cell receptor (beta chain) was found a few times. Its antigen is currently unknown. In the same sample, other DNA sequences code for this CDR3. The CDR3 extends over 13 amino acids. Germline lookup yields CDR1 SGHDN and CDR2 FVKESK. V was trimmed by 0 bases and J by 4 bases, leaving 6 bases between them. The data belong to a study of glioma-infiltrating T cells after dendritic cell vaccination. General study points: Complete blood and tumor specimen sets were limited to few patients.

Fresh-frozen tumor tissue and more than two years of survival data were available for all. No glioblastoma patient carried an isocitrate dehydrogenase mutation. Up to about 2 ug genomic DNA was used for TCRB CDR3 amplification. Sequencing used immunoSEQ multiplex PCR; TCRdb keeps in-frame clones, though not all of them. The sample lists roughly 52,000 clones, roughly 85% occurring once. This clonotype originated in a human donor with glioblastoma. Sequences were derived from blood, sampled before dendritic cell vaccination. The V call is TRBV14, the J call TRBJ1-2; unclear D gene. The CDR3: CASSQDYSYGYTF. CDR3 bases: TGTGCCAGCAGCCAAGATTATTCCTATGGCTACACCTTC.